Below are 12 T cell receptor beta chains sequenced from a single sample in a study of blood T cell repertoires in COVID-19. Sequenced by immunoSEQ multiplex PCR; TCRdb stores in-frame clones only, minus some. The sample has under 350,000 clones, around 88% seen once. The sequenced material came from peripheral blood. The origin of the receptors is a man aged 35-49 years with acute or convalescent COVID-19.

Turning to this clone: Other DNA sequences in this specimen translate into the identical CDR3. Written as DNA, the CDR3 is TGTGCCAGCAGAACAGGGGGTCAGCCCCAGCATTTT. Its protein product is CASRTGGQPQHF. The chain links TRBV6-5 to TRBJ1-5; TRBD1 matches 8 bases. The CDR3 sequence is 12 residues long. The germline V gene has CDR1 MNHEY and CDR2 SVGAGI. Trimming cost V 6 bases and J 6 bases; bases outside gene matches: 1.

The CDR3 loop reads CASSSPSWQGRTSGELFF. DNA of the CDR3: TGTGCCAGCAGCTCCCCGAGCTGGCAGGGCCGAACCTCCGGGGAGCTGTTTTTT. The genes are TRBV21-1 and TRBJ2-2; the table's D call of TRBD1 was not tested on the DNA. TRBV21-1 is described as a pseudogene. The CDR3 is 18 amino acids.

The chain uses TRBV5-8 and TRBJ1-4; 7 bases fit TRBD1. There are 14 residues in the CDR3. Germline V gene data show CDR1 as SGHTS and CDR2 as YDEGEE. After removal of 3 bases from V and 7 bases from J, the junction contained 6 bases not matched to a gene. This CDR3 reads CASSSSDRFEKLFF. The DNA of the CDR3 is TGTGCCAGCAGCTCCTCGGACAGGTTTGAAAAACTGTTTTTT.

The chain is built from TRBV7-9 and TRBJ1-2; D gene uncertain. Germline V gene sequence: CDR1 SEHNR, CDR2 FQNEAQ (reference sequence). Trimming stripped 3 bases from V and 4 bases from J, with 9 bases between. This CDR3 is 13 amino acids long. The chain's CDR3 is CASSFQEGYGYTF. The CDR3 DNA follows: TGTGCCAGCAGCTTCCAGGAGGGCTATGGCTACACCTTC. The full variable domain, in which reference TRBV7-9 and TRBJ1-2 provide the parts outside the CDR3, is DTGVSQNPRHKITKRGQNVTFRCDPISEHNRLYWYRQTLGQGPEFLTYFQNEAQLEKSRLLSDRFSAERPKGSFSTLEIQRTEQGDSAMYLCASSFQEGYGYTFGSGTRLTVV.

Written as DNA, the CDR3 is TGTGCCAGCACCCCCGCGGGCACTGAAGCTTTCTTT. Translation: CASTPAGTEAFF. The rearrangement uses TRBV28 and TRBJ1-1; D gene uncertain. The V and J ends lost 7 bases and 4 bases respectively, with 10 bases between them. The CDR3 is 12 residues long. The V gene's germline CDR1 is MDHEN and CDR2 SYDVKM.

The chain recombines TRBV3-1 (or the pseudogene TRBV3-2) with TRBJ2-1; D may be TRBD1 (6 bases). There are 13 residues in the CDR3. Germline V gene lookup returns CDR1 LGHDT and CDR2 YNNKEL (reference sequence). V was trimmed by 0 bases and J by 8 bases, leaving 8 bases between them. The CDR3 DNA is TGTGCCAGCAGCCAAGAGGGGGCGGATGAGCAGTTCTTC. Translation gives CASSQEGADEQFF.

This clone was seen once. This rearrangement joins TRBV2 to TRBJ1-2; D uncertain. Between the trimmed V and J ends, which lost 5 bases and 4 bases, there was a span of 14 bases. Germline CDR1 SNHLY, CDR2 FYNNEI. The CDR3 length is 14 residues. The CDR3 here is CASSIRTRSYGYTF. Written as DNA, the CDR3 is TGTGCCAGCAGTATAAGAACCCGGTCCTATGGCTACACCTTC.

This chain uses TRBV9 with TRBJ2-1, with 9 bases that match TRBD1. Germline loops: CDR1 SGDLS, CDR2 YYNGEE. This CDR3 is built from 14 residues. Trimming took 3 bases from V and 8 from J; bases not matched to a gene: 6. For the CDR3, the DNA is TGTGCCAGCAGCGAACAGGGGGCCAGGGATGAGCAGTTCTTC. It is translated as CASSEQGARDEQFF.

The J gene is TRBJ1-2, the V gene TRBV3-1 (or the pseudogene TRBV3-2); weak D call: TRBD1 (5 bases). V was cut by 4 bases and J by 4 bases, with 13 bases left in between. The length of the CDR3 is 14 residues. Looked up from germline, CDR1 is LGHDT and CDR2 is YNNKEL (reference sequence). CDR3 region: CASSPRVSTYGYTF. The DNA for the CDR3 is TGTGCCAGCAGCCCCAGGGTTTCAACCTATGGCTACACCTTC.

The chain recombines TRBV6-2 or TRBV6-3 with TRBJ2-3; TRBD2 aligns across 13 bases. Losses at the gene ends were 6 bases for V and 3 bases for J; bases not matched to a gene: 6. The germline V gene has CDR1 MNHEY and CDR2 SVGEGT. This CDR3 has 16 residues. The CDR3 protein is CASSPGLAGWTDTQYF. The CDR3 DNA sequence: TGTGCCAGCAGCCCGGGACTAGCGGGGTGGACAGATACGCAGTATTTT.

The CDR3 sequence is CASSVGTRESPLHF. The CDR3 DNA sequence: TGTGCCAGCAGCGTAGGGACTCGGGAGTCACCCCTCCACTTT. This chain links TRBV9 with TRBJ1-6; D unresolved. Germline CDR1 and CDR2: SGDLS and YYNGEE. The ends were cut back, 0 bases at V and 10 bases at J, with 11 bases in the middle. CDR3 size: 14 residues.

The rearrangement links TRBV6-5 to TRBJ2-3; 11 positions match TRBD2. The CDR3 is 14 residues long. Germline CDR1 is MNHEY and CDR2 is SVGAGI. V was clipped by 8 bases and J by 9 bases; unmatched bases: 10. The CDR3, as DNA: TGTGCCAGCGCGCTGACTAGCGGGGTAGGGACGCAGTATTTT. It yields the protein CASALTSGVGTQYF.